This T cell receptor beta chain originates from a study of T-cell reconstitution after alpha-beta-depleted transplantation in children. Broader study findings: Some patients' high day-60 TCRbeta diversity was traced to surviving recipient T cells and thymic progenitors. From newly produced T cells came most of the T-cell counts and diversity one year after transplant. Expanded graft clones numbering several hundred reportedly gave rise to alpha-beta T cells about two months after transplant.

The CDR3 contains 13 residues. V lost 5 bases to trimming and J lost 4 bases, with 8 bases between them. In this sample, this clonotype turned up many times. Its antigen is not identified. The library targeted TCRbeta and was prepared with unique molecular identifiers. TCRdb reprocessed the PCR reads with MiXCR, giving one entry per CDR3 protein. The table has 100,000 or so distinct CDR3 sequences, approximately 8% seen once. The J gene is TRBJ2-2, the V gene TRBV12-3 or TRBV12-4; no firm D call. This specimen was PBMCs, taken before TCRalphabeta/CD19-depleted stem cell transplant. This TCR was sampled from a boy aged 2 to 9 with acute lymphoblastic leukemia, due to receive a stem cell transplant. The CDR3 nucleotides read TGTGCCAGCAGTATGGGGTTCACCGGGGAGCTGTTTTTT. It yields the protein CASSMGFTGELFF.